This TCR beta chain stems from a study of technical replicates of blood from a handful of donors. CDR1 MNHEY and CDR2 SMNVEV come from the germline V gene (reference sequence). The trim removed 1 base at V and 6 bases at J, leaving 10 bases unmatched. CDR3 length: 17 residues. Measured with immunoSEQ multiplex PCR; TCRdb has only the in-frame clones, and not every one. The sample contains roughly 100,000 clones, approximately 95% of which appear only once. This clone was seen a single time. This TCR derives from a human donor in good health. Sample: T cells isolated from PBMCs. The chain is built from TRBV27 and TRBJ1-5; 9 nucleotides match TRBD1. In nucleotides, the CDR3 is TGTGCCAGCAGTTTATATGGGACAGGGAAATTAAGTCAGCCCCAGCATTTT. This encodes CASSLYGTGKLSQPQHF.